The 32 T cell receptor beta chains below all came from one sample that was sequenced in a study of memory CD4+ T cells and cytomegalovirus serostatus (dated by TCRdb to between 2018 and 2021). Single viable CD3+CD4+CD8-CD45RO+ cells were sorted as memory CD4+ T cells on a FACSAria II. Receptor amplification or capture employed the immunoSEQ multiplex PCR assay. TCRdb mirrors the immuneACCESS table, restricted to in-frame sequences. Some clones are absent from its copies; in checked studies, under half trace to an unresolved V gene, and the reason for the others is unknown. Present in this sample are tens of thousands of clones, approximately 78% of which were seen just once. The ten biggest clones cover around 0.77% of the sample. The sequenced sample was memory CD4+ T cells from blood. The receptor source for this set is an adult in good health and CMV-seronegative.

The gene calls are TRBV5-4 and TRBJ2-7, with 7 bases fitting TRBD2. The CDR3 has 15 residues. Germline trimming cut 3 bases from V and 5 bases from J; bases unmatched to any gene: 11. The germline CDR1 and CDR2 sequences are SGHNT and YYREEE (reference sequence). In DNA, the CDR3 is TGTGCCAGCAGCTCCCGGACTAGAATTATCCACGAGCAGTACTTC. This codes for CASSSRTRIIHEQYF.

The chain has TRBV10-1 and TRBJ2-3; tentative D call: TRBD1 (5 bases). This CDR3 comprises 16 residues. Trimming took off 5 bases at V and 4 bases at J, with 19 bases between the two ends. Per the germline V gene, CDR1 is WNHNN and CDR2 is SYGVQD (reference sequence). CDR3 bases: TGCGCCAGCAGTAGACAGACATCGCTGGGCGCAGATACGCAGTATTTT. Protein product: CASSRQTSLGADTQYF.

The chain has TRBV6-1 and TRBJ1-2, with D possibly being TRBD1 (5 bases). Trimming took off 3 bases at V and 4 bases at J, with 12 bases between the two ends. This CDR3 spans 14 amino acids. The germline gives CDR1 MNHNS, CDR2 SASEGT. The CDR3 coding sequence is TGTGCCAGCAGTGAGCGCAGGGCGCTCTATGGCTACACCTTC. This translates into CASSERRALYGYTF.

The table lists this clone with a few counts. This chain links TRBV9 with TRBJ1-1, with no clear D. Looked up from germline, CDR1 is SGDLS and CDR2 is YYNGEE. The CDR3 consists of 11 residues. V was clipped by 7 bases and J by 3 bases, with 7 bases between them. CDR3 sequence: CASARDTEAFF. The DNA of the CDR3 is TGTGCCAGCGCGAGGGACACTGAAGCTTTCTTT.

CDR3: CASIRNTEAFF. CDR3 bases: TGTGCCAGCATCCGGAACACTGAAGCTTTCTTT. This sequence joins TRBV6-1 and TRBJ1-1; D uncertain. This CDR3 is 11 amino acids long. Germline-derived CDR1 and CDR2 are MNHNS and SASEGT. V was shortened by 7 bases and J by 1 base, with 4 bases between the two germline ends.

The chain couples TRBV6-1 to TRBJ1-5, with 7 bases aligning to TRBD1. The CDR3 length is 15 residues. Trimming at V came to 7 bases and at J to 0 bases, leaving 6 bases not matched to a gene. CDR1 and CDR2 (germline): MNHNS, SASEGT. CDR3 protein: CASTSQGLSNQPQHF. For the CDR3, the DNA is TGTGCCAGCACCTCACAGGGGCTTAGCAATCAGCCCCAGCATTTT.

This sequence joins TRBV30 and TRBJ2-2; D not certain. With 3 bases removed from V and 1 base from J, the gap between germline ends came to 9 bases. Germline V gene sequence: CDR1 GTSNPN, CDR2 SVGIG (reference sequence). CDR3 length: 14 residues. CDR3 sequence (DNA): TGTGCCTGGAGGCCGCTGGGGAACACCGGGGAGCTGTTTTTT. Protein product: CAWRPLGNTGELFF.

This clone was observed once. The chain has TRBV29-1 and TRBJ2-7, with a tentative D call TRBD2 (5 bases). The CDR3 contains 12 residues. Trimming left V 5 bases short and J 5 bases short, with 13 bases between. CDR1 and CDR2 (germline): SQVTM, ANQGSEA. CDR3 loop: CSVRGSRHEQYF. The CDR3 bases are TGCAGCGTTCGAGGGTCCAGGCACGAGCAGTACTTC.

V usage is TRBV7-6 and J usage is TRBJ1-2, with TRBD1 as a possible D gene (5 bases). This CDR3 contains 14 residues. Germline CDR1 reads SGHVS; CDR2 reads FNYEAQ. V was trimmed by 10 bases and J by 4 bases, leaving 19 bases between them. For the CDR3, the DNA is TGTGCCAAAGAGGCCGGTGCCAGGGTCTATGGCTACACCTTC. The encoded protein is CAKEAGARVYGYTF.

The chain is built from TRBV28 and TRBJ1-6; no clear D gene. Germline values: CDR1 MDHEN, CDR2 SYDVKM. V lost 2 bases to trimming and J lost 8 bases, with 10 bases between them. The CDR3 has 14 amino acids. The CDR3 protein is CASSLGSVDSPLHF. In DNA, the CDR3 is TGTGCCAGCAGTTTAGGGTCAGTTGATTCACCCCTCCACTTT. The full variable domain, completed using reference TRBV28 and TRBJ1-6, is DVKVTQSSRYLVKRTGEKVFLECVQDMDHENMFWYRQDPGLGLRLIYFSYDVKMKEKGDIPEGYSVSREKKERFSLILESASTNQTSMYLCASSLGSVDSPLHFGNGTRLTVT.

In DNA, the CDR3 is TGTGCCTGGAGGAGATTAAGAGGACAAGAGACCCAGTACTTC. Amino acids: CAWRRLRGQETQYF. The chain links TRBV30 to TRBJ2-5; D is uncertain. Germline V gene data show CDR1 as GTSNPN and CDR2 as SVGIG (reference sequence). V was trimmed by 3 bases and J by 2 bases, leaving 13 bases between them. The CDR3 sequence is 14 residues long.

This chain links TRBV2 with TRBJ1-2; D possibly corresponds to TRBD1 (5 bases). Germline values: CDR1 SNHLY, CDR2 FYNNEI. Trimming stripped 7 bases from V and 6 bases from J, with 24 bases between. The CDR3 has 16 residues. CDR3 DNA sequence: TGTGCCAGCACTTCCCTACTACAGCCGTTAGGGGATGGCTACACCTTC. Its translation: CASTSLLQPLGDGYTF.

The rearrangement uses TRBV5-6 and TRBJ1-1, with D possibly being TRBD1 (5 bases). Germline CDR1 and CDR2: SGHDT and YYEEEE. The CDR3 spans 16 residues. The V end was cut by 0 bases, the J end by 6 bases, with 18 bases between. CDR3 sequence: CASSLDLGRVRAEAFF. CDR3 coding DNA: TGTGCCAGCAGCTTGGACCTGGGGCGGGTGAGGGCTGAAGCTTTCTTT.

The chain links TRBV28 to TRBJ1-1; D uncertain. The germline V gene has CDR1 MDHEN and CDR2 SYDVKM. The CDR3 is 14 residues long. The V end lost 2 bases, the J end lost 4 bases, and 11 bases lay between the germline ends. The CDR3 sequence is CASSLGARVTEAFF. The CDR3 DNA reads as TGTGCCAGCAGTTTAGGTGCGCGGGTCACTGAAGCTTTCTTT.

The genes are TRBV7-6 and TRBJ1-6; 7 nucleotides align to TRBD1. The CDR3 sequence is 14 residues long. Germline V gene sequence: CDR1 SGHVS, CDR2 FNYEAQ. V lost 1 base and J lost 10; bases outside the gene matches: 4. CDR3 bases: TGTGCCAGCAGCTTAGACAGGGGCCCCTCACCCCTCCACTTT. It translates to CASSLDRGPSPLHF.

The chain joins TRBV5-6 to TRBJ1-2; D is uncertain. This CDR3 has 14 amino acids. Per germline, CDR1 SGHDT and CDR2 YYEEEE. V was shortened by 1 base and J by 5 bases, with 12 bases between the two germline ends. CDR3 DNA sequence: TGTGCCAGCAGCTTGAGTGCAGGCCCTTATGGCTACACCTTC. Protein: CASSLSAGPYGYTF.

In regard to this clone: This specimen includes other DNA sequences encoding the same CDR3. The V gene is TRBV5-4, the J gene TRBJ2-5; tentative D call: TRBD2 (7 bases). The CDR3 length is 14 residues. From germline, CDR1 is SGHNT and CDR2 YYREEE (reference sequence). V was pared by 0 bases and J by 5 bases, with 11 bases between. This CDR3 reads CASSLAGGGETQYF. In nucleotides, the CDR3 is TGTGCCAGCAGCTTGGCGGGGGGCGGGGAGACCCAGTACTTC.

The chain employs TRBV19 and TRBJ2-7, with D unresolved. The germline CDR1 and CDR2 sequences are LNHDA and SQIVND (reference sequence). V lost 2 bases to trimming and J lost 3 bases, with 11 bases between them. The CDR3 has 14 amino acids. The CDR3 sequence: CASSILNSRYEQYF. The DNA for the CDR3 is TGTGCCAGTAGTATATTAAACTCCCGCTACGAGCAGTACTTC.

The chain carries TRBV11-2 and TRBJ1-2; D is possibly TRBD1 (5 bases). The germline CDR1 and CDR2 sequences are SGHAT and FQNNGV. V gave up 3 bases and J gave up 6 bases, with 8 bases separating them. The length of the CDR3 is 12 residues. The chain's CDR3 is CASSFWGDGYTF. CDR3 DNA: TGTGCCAGCAGCTTCTGGGGGGATGGCTACACCTTC.

This rearrangement joins TRBV4-2 to TRBJ2-5; 11 nucleotides line up with TRBD2. J gave up 7 bases and V 1 base, and 2 bases lay outside the gene matches. Germline loops: CDR1 LGHNA, CDR2 YNFKEQ. This CDR3 has 14 residues. DNA of the CDR3: TGTGCCAGCAGCCAAGGTCTAGCGGGAGGGACCCAGTACTTC. It is translated as CASSQGLAGGTQYF.

The chain recombines TRBV7-2 with TRBJ1-6; maybe TRBD1 (6 bases). Germline V CDR1 and CDR2: SGHTA, FQGNSA. Trimming removed 3 bases from V and 6 bases from J, with 12 bases in between. The CDR3 covers 15 residues. As DNA, the CDR3 is TGTGCCAGCAGCTTTTCGGGACAAACTAATTCACCCCTCCACTTT. This encodes CASSFSGQTNSPLHF.

Only a few counts were recorded for this clone. The V call is TRBV5-6, the J call TRBJ2-5, with D perhaps TRBD1 or TRBD2 (5 bases each). The CDR3 covers 15 residues. The V and J ends lost 4 bases and 4 bases respectively, with 17 bases between them. Looked up from germline, CDR1 is SGHDT and CDR2 is YYEEEE. Here the CDR3 reads CASSIGTGTGETQYF. The CDR3 DNA sequence: TGTGCCAGCAGCATCGGCACCGGGACGGGAGAGACCCAGTACTTC.

The chain combines TRBV28 with TRBJ2-5; the D gene is possibly TRBD1 (6 bases). This CDR3 has 14 residues. Germline values: CDR1 MDHEN, CDR2 SYDVKM. The V gene lost 5 bases and the J gene lost 5 bases, with 15 bases spanning the gap. The CDR3 nucleotides are TGTGCCAGCAGTGGCCGCAGGGGTAGGGAGACCCAGTACTTC. It encodes CASSGRRGRETQYF.

The chain uses TRBV7-9 and TRBJ1-1, with D perhaps TRBD1 (6 bases). The CDR3 runs to 14 residues. Germline-derived CDR1 and CDR2 are SEHNR and FQNEAQ (reference sequence). Trimming cost V 5 bases and J 3 bases, with 13 bases left between them. The CDR3 sequence: CASSLTGRDTEAFF. CDR3 bases: TGTGCCAGCAGCCTAACAGGGAGGGACACTGAAGCTTTCTTT.

This clone was seen more than once but under ten times. V is TRBV2 and J is TRBJ1-2; weak D call: TRBD1 (6 bases). V shed 5 bases and J shed 0 bases, with 10 bases lying between them. Per the germline V gene, CDR1 is SNHLY and CDR2 is FYNNEI. This CDR3 spans 14 amino acids. The CDR3 DNA reads as TGTGCCAGCAGTCCCGGGACATCTAACTATGGCTACACCTTC. It is translated as CASSPGTSNYGYTF.

This rearrangement joins TRBV27 to TRBJ2-5, with D perhaps TRBD2 (7 bases). V lost 2 bases and J 4 bases, leaving 14 bases between the germline ends. This CDR3 spans 15 amino acids. Per germline, CDR1 MNHEY and CDR2 SMNVEV (reference sequence). CDR3 sequence: CASSLLQGGGETQYF. For the CDR3, the DNA is TGTGCCAGCAGTTTACTACAGGGAGGGGGAGAGACCCAGTACTTC.

This chain links TRBV7-9 with TRBJ1-4; TRBD1 matches at 9 bases. The J segment lost 8 bases and the V segment lost 5 bases, leaving 6 bases of the junction unmatched. From germline, CDR1 is SEHNR and CDR2 FQNEAQ (reference sequence). This CDR3 has 14 amino acids. The chain's CDR3 is CASSPGQGREKLFF. In DNA, the CDR3 is TGTGCCAGCAGCCCCGGACAGGGGCGGGAAAAACTGTTTTTT.

The V call is TRBV7-7, the J call TRBJ2-3, with no clear D. Per the germline V gene, CDR1 is SSHAT and CDR2 is FNYEAQ (reference sequence). Trimming left V 1 base short and J 3 bases short, with 14 bases between. The CDR3 spans 16 residues. The CDR3 loop is CASSLGPLLRTDTQYF. The CDR3 bases are TGTGCCAGCAGCTTAGGACCACTCTTGAGGACAGATACGCAGTATTTT.

This clone was detected only a few times. V usage is TRBV7-9 and J usage is TRBJ1-5, with TRBD1 as a possible D gene (6 bases). V gave up 4 bases and J gave up 2 bases, with 18 bases separating them. Germline CDR1 reads SEHNR; CDR2 reads FQNEAQ (reference sequence). The CDR3 has 17 amino acids. CDR3 in DNA: TGTGCCAGCAGCTCGACCCGGGGGGGCCTTGGCAATCAGCCCCAGCATTTT. It yields the protein CASSSTRGGLGNQPQHF.

This clone was found a few times. The gene calls are TRBV5-8 and TRBJ1-2; D is ambiguous. This CDR3 spans 12 amino acids. Germline CDR1 reads SGHTS; CDR2 reads YDEGEE. The germline V and J ends were trimmed by 0 bases and 4 bases, with 4 bases remaining between them. CDR3 loop: CASSLERYGYTF. The CDR3 region has the DNA TGTGCCAGCAGCTTGGAGCGCTATGGCTACACCTTC.

The chain carries TRBV19 and TRBJ1-2, with D maybe TRBD1 (6 bases). The CDR3 sequence is 15 residues long. V was trimmed by 5 bases and J by 2 bases, leaving 15 bases between them. The germline gives CDR1 LNHDA, CDR2 SQIVND (reference sequence). The CDR3 reads CASSQVGGRNYGYTF. CDR3 nucleotide sequence: TGTGCCAGTAGTCAGGTGGGGGGCCGGAACTATGGCTACACCTTC.

In nucleotides, the CDR3 is TGTGCCAGCACGGAGCGCTACCAAGAGACCCAGTACTTC. The encoded protein is CASTERYQETQYF. The V call is TRBV6-5, the J call TRBJ2-5; the D is unclear. Per the germline V gene, CDR1 is MNHEY and CDR2 is SVGAGI. Trimming took 7 bases from V and 0 from J, leaving 9 bases between them. The CDR3 is made up of 13 amino acids.